This TCR beta chain was identified in a study of blood T cell repertoires in COVID-19. Study-level information: Acute-phase and convalescent COVID-19 samples originated in the United States, Italy and Spain.

Generated by immunoSEQ multiplex PCR, the TCRdb table keeps only in-frame clones and is missing some. The table records 170,000 or so clones, under 85% of them present only once. V was cut by 1 base and J by 3 bases, with 13 bases left in between. The CDR3 length is 15 residues. Germline-derived CDR1 and CDR2 are SGHTA and FQGNSA. What was sequenced was peripheral blood. The V call is TRBV7-2, the J call TRBJ2-7; a possible D gene is TRBD1 (6 bases). This clonotype was sampled from a woman aged 65 to 85 with COVID-19, enrolled during active disease. CDR3 DNA sequence: TGTGCCAGCAGCTTAGACAGGACAGCAGTCTACGAGCAGTACTTC. It is translated as CASSLDRTAVYEQYF.